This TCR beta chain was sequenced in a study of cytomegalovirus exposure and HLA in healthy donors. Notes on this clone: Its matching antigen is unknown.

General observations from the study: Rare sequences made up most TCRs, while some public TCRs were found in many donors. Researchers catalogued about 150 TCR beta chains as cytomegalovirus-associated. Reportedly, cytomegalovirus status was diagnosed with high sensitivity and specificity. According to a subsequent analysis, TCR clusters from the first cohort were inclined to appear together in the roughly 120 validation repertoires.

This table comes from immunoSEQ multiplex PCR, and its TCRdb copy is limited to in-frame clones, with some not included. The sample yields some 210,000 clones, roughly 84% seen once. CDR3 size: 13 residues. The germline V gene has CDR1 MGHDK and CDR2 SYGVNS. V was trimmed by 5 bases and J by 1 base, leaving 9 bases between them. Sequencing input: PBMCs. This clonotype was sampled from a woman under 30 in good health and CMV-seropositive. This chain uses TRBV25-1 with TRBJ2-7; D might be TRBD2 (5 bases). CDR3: CASSSRESYEQYF. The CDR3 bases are TGTGCCAGCAGTTCTCGGGAATCCTACGAGCAGTACTTC.